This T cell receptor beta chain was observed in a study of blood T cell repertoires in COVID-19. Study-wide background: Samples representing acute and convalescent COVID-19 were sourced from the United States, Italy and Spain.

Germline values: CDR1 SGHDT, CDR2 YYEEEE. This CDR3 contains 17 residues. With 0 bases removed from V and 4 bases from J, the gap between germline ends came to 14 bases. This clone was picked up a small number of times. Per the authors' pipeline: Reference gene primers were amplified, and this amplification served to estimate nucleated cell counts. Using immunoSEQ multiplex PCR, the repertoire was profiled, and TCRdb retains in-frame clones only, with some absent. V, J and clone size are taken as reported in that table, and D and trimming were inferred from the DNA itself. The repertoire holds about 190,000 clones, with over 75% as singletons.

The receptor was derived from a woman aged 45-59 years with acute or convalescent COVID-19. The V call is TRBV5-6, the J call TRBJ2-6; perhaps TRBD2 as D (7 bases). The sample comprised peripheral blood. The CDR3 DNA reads TGTGCCAGCAGCTTGGCAGTGGGGGGGCTCGGGGCCAACGTCCTGACTTTC. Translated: CASSLAVGGLGANVLTF.